Shown below are 19 T cell receptor beta chains from a single sample sequenced in a study of beta chain features in type 1 diabetes (dated by TCRdb to the late 2010s). Results the study describes overall, beyond this receptor: In all four CD4+ subsets, TCRB CDR3 length was moderately but significantly shorter in type 1 diabetes patients.

Antigen specificity for these receptors is unknown. To prepare the library, the immunoSEQ multiplex PCR assay was applied. The entire isolated RNA was reverse transcribed using the High Capacity cDNA Reverse Transcription Kit, and thus expressed TCRB transcripts were sequenced. TCRdb re-hosts the immuneACCESS table, in-frame sequences only. Its copies lack some clones; in the studies checked, an unresolved V gene accounts for under half of them, and the cause for the rest is not known. The sample yields roughly 730,000 clones; roughly 13% were counted once. 0.022% of the sample lies in the top ten. The sample taken for sequencing was naive CD4+ T cells from blood. This specimen's cell subset or site label, per the study, means: true naive CD4+ T cells. These receptors were obtained from a young man with type 1 diabetes.

A few counts support this clone. V and J are TRBV6-1 and TRBJ1-2, with D hard to call. Between the trimmed V and J ends, which lost 4 bases and 8 bases, there was a span of 17 bases. This CDR3 contains 14 residues. Germline CDR1 and CDR2: MNHNS and SASEGT. The CDR3 nucleotides read TGTGCCAGCAGTGGGTCTGGAGTGATCGGGGGCTACACCTTC. It encodes CASSGSGVIGGYTF.

The chain couples TRBV5-4 to TRBJ2-1; 8 positions agree with TRBD2. The CDR3 consists of 16 residues. Per the germline V gene, CDR1 is SGHNT and CDR2 is YYREEE (reference sequence). Losses at the gene ends were 0 bases for V and 5 bases for J; bases not matched to a gene: 7. The chain's CDR3 is CASSLDSGVVNNEQFF. The CDR3 DNA sequence: TGTGCCAGCAGCTTGGATAGCGGGGTAGTGAACAATGAGCAGTTCTTC.

The chain joins TRBV7-9 to TRBJ2-3; D tentatively reads TRBD1 or TRBD2 (5 bases each). This CDR3 is 11 amino acids long. Trimming removed 3 bases from V and 8 bases from J, with 6 bases in between. Germline values: CDR1 SEHNR, CDR2 FQNEAQ (reference sequence). The CDR3 is CASSFGGTQYF. The CDR3 DNA reads as TGTGCCAGCAGCTTTGGGGGTACGCAGTATTTT.

This sequence joins TRBV2 and TRBJ1-1; D uncertain. CDR3 length: 13 residues. Germline V gives CDR1 SNHLY, CDR2 FYNNEI. The germline V and J ends were trimmed by 7 bases and 2 bases, with 11 bases remaining between them. CDR3 in amino acids: CASKTSGNTEAFF. CDR3 DNA: TGTGCCAGCAAGACCTCGGGAAACACTGAAGCTTTCTTT.

The chain joins TRBV6-6 to TRBJ1-1; the D gene is possibly TRBD1 (6 bases). This CDR3 contains 11 residues. V was clipped by 6 bases and J by 11 bases, with 13 bases between them. Germline CDR1 is MNHNY and CDR2 is SVGAGI (reference sequence). The CDR3 region is CASSQGREAFF. CDR3 DNA: TGTGCCAGCAGCCAGGGGAGGGAGGCTTTCTTT.

This clone showed up just a few times. The CDR3 loop reads CASSATDLRGIVGNQPQHF. DNA of the CDR3: TGTGCCAGCAGCGCCACGGATCTCAGGGGGATAGTCGGCAATCAGCCCCAGCATTTT. The chain carries TRBV9 and TRBJ1-5; 7 nucleotides match TRBD1. The J segment lost 2 bases and the V segment lost 3 bases, leaving 17 bases of the junction unmatched. There are 19 residues in the CDR3. Looked up from germline, CDR1 is SGDLS and CDR2 is YYNGEE.

V gene TRBV14 combines with J gene TRBJ2-3; D is perhaps TRBD1 or TRBD2 (5 bases each). CDR3 length: 14 residues. Trimming removed 4 bases at V and 11 bases at J, with 19 bases between. Per the germline V gene, CDR1 is SGHDN and CDR2 is FVKESK. CDR3 coding DNA: TGTGCCAGCAGCCCGGGGACCCCTCTAGGTGGGCAGTATTTT. It codes for CASSPGTPLGGQYF.

This rearrangement joins TRBV29-1 to TRBJ2-5, with 9 bases identical to TRBD1. Germline assignment: CDR1 SQVTM and CDR2 ANQGSEA. This CDR3 has 15 residues. CDR3: CNPRRTGEDVETQYF. CDR3 DNA: TGCAACCCTAGACGGACAGGGGAGGACGTGGAGACCCAGTACTTC. The full variable domain, rest sourced from reference TRBV29-1 and TRBJ2-5, is SAVISQKPSRDICQRGTSLTIQCQVDSQVTMMFWYRQQPGQSLTLIATANQGSEATYESGFVIDKFPISRPNLTFSTLTVSNMSPEDSSIYLCNPRRTGEDVETQYFGPGTRLLVL.

The chain carries TRBV2 and TRBJ2-3, with D unresolved. Germline V lookup: CDR1 SNHLY, CDR2 FYNNEI. This CDR3 has 11 residues. V was trimmed by 10 bases and J by 5 bases, leaving 10 bases between them. Here the CDR3 DNA reads TGTGCCACGACGATAGAAGATACGCAGTATTTT. Translated: CATTIEDTQYF.

The J gene is TRBJ1-2, the V gene TRBV7-2; D gene ambiguous. The V gene lost 3 bases and the J gene lost 5 bases, with 4 bases spanning the gap. The CDR3 spans 11 residues. The germline V gene has CDR1 SGHTA and CDR2 FQGNSA. In DNA form, the CDR3 reads TGTGCCAGCAGCTTCATGTATGGCTACACCTTC. This gives the protein CASSFMYGYTF.

This chain links TRBV7-2 with TRBJ2-3; no reliable D call. The V and J ends lost 5 bases and 0 bases respectively, with 15 bases between them. Germline V lookup: CDR1 SGHTA, CDR2 FQGNSA. The CDR3 contains 16 residues. CDR3 residues: CASSRTRLTSTDTQYF. Here the CDR3 DNA reads TGTGCCAGCAGCCGAACAAGGCTGACTAGCACAGATACGCAGTATTTT.

The chain recombines TRBV11-3 with TRBJ2-7; D remains ambiguous. V was clipped by 1 base and J by 10 bases, with 8 bases between them. Germline assignment: CDR1 SGHNT and CDR2 YENEEA. CDR3 length: 11 residues. In DNA, the CDR3 is TGTGCCAGCAGCTTAGCCTCCGACCAGTACTTC. Translation: CASSLASDQYF.

Notes on this clone: The sample contains more than one DNA sequence encoding this CDR3. The chain recombines TRBV5-1 with TRBJ1-1; D is uncertain. The CDR3 runs 13 residues. Deletions cut 7 bases from V and 1 base from J, with 11 bases between. CDR1 and CDR2 (germline): SGHRS, YFSETQ. In nucleotides, the CDR3 is TGCGCCAGCTCATTAGGCGCGAACACTGAAGCTTTCTTT. Translating it yields CASSLGANTEAFF.

In its sample, this clone was seen a few times. One junction end disagrees with the germline gene, perhaps due to a read error. This chain joins TRBV9 and TRBJ2-2; no clear D. CDR1 is SGDLS, CDR2 YYNGEE, per germline. The length of the CDR3 is 12 residues. CDR3 bases: TGTGCCAGCAGCGCCACCGCCGGTGAGCTGTTTTTT. This translates into CASSATAGELFF.

This clone turned up a few times. This rearrangement joins TRBV4-1 to TRBJ2-3; D is possibly TRBD2 (5 bases). The CDR3 runs 16 residues. V dropped 1 base and J dropped 1 base, with 12 bases sitting between them. The germline CDR1 and CDR2 sequences are MGHRA and YSYEKL. CDR3 DNA sequence: TGCGCCAGCAGCCAAGGAGCTGGAGCGGGCACAGATACGCAGTATTTT. It translates to CASSQGAGAGTDTQYF.

The chain recombines TRBV27 with TRBJ1-2; TRBD1 agrees at 8 bases. Trimming at V came to 6 bases and at J to 5 bases, leaving 8 bases not matched to a gene. Germline V gene data show CDR1 as MNHEY and CDR2 as SMNVEV (reference sequence). This CDR3 region has 14 residues. The CDR3 region has the DNA TGTGCCAGCAGGGGGACAGGCTCTGTTTATGGCTACACCTTC. It specifies CASRGTGSVYGYTF.

There are a few counts of this clone. This chain links TRBV2 with TRBJ1-5; the D is unclear. The V gene's germline CDR1 is SNHLY and CDR2 FYNNEI. V lost 6 bases, J lost 3 bases, and 15 bases lay in between. The CDR3 is made up of 15 amino acids. The CDR3, as DNA: TGTGCCAGCAGCCCCCAGCCGGGATCCAATCAGCCCCAGCATTTT. It is translated as CASSPQPGSNQPQHF.

This clone was seen a few times. The V and J genes are TRBV20-1 and TRBJ2-3, with D tentatively TRBD1 (5 bases). The V gene lost 5 bases and the J gene lost 13 bases, with 13 bases spanning the gap. CDR1 is DFQATT and CDR2 is SNEGSKA in the germline V gene (reference sequence). CDR3 length: 10 residues. As DNA, the CDR3 is TGCAGTGCTCCCAGGGTAAATGAGTATTTT. Translation gives CSAPRVNEYF.

This clone showed up just a few times. The chain combines TRBV7-9 with TRBJ2-1; the match to TRBD2 covers 9 bases. V gave up 5 bases and J gave up 2 bases; unmatched junction bases: 10. The CDR3 is made up of 17 amino acids. Germline-derived CDR1 and CDR2 are SEHNR and FQNEAQ (reference sequence). The CDR3 DNA reads TGTGCCAGCAGCCCCCGCGACGGCGGGGGGGCCTACAATGAGCAGTTCTTC. As protein: CASSPRDGGGAYNEQFF.